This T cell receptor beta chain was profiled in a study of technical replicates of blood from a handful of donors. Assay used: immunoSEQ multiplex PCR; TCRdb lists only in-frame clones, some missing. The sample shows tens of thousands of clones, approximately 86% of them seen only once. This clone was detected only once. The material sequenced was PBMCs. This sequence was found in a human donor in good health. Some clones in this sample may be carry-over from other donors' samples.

This CDR3 reads CASSLVPSQGTEAFF. The CDR3 DNA is TGTGCCAGCAGCTTAGTCCCATCCCAGGGCACTGAAGCTTTCTTT. This chain connects TRBV7-6 to TRBJ1-1, with a tentative D call TRBD1 (5 bases). Germline CDR1 is SGHVS and CDR2 is FNYEAQ. The CDR3 spans 15 residues. V lost 1 base to trimming and J lost 4 bases, with 13 bases between them. Combining the CDR3 with reference TRBV7-6 and TRBJ1-1 gives the whole variable domain GAGVSQSPRYKVTKRGQDVALRCDPISGHVSLYWYRQALGQGPEFLTYFNYEAQQDKSGLPNDRFSAERPEGSISTLTIQRTEQRDSAMYRCASSLVPSQGTEAFFGQGTRLTVV.